The sequence of this T cell receptor (beta chain) was determined in a study of blood T cell repertoires in COVID-19. Study in general: The study drew acute and convalescent COVID-19 samples from the United States, Italy and Spain.

In the original workflow: Researchers report that nucleated cell counts were estimated from reference gene primer amplification. This table comes from immunoSEQ multiplex PCR, and its TCRdb copy is limited to in-frame clones, with some not included. Clone size and V and J calls were adopted from that table, with D and trimming inferred from the DNA. The table records roughly 100,000 clones, more than 85% of them present only once. CDR1 is MNHNS and CDR2 is SASEGT in the germline V gene. The CDR3 consists of 14 residues. V was pared by 3 bases and J by 7 bases, with 10 bases between. This clone was picked up a small number of times.

Sequenced: peripheral blood. The chain has TRBV6-1 and TRBJ1-6, with D hard to call. The clonotype was recovered from a man aged 18 to 35 with acute or convalescent COVID-19. CDR3 in DNA: TGTGCCAGCAGTGAGTATTCGGGGAATTCACCCCTCCACTTT. Protein: CASSEYSGNSPLHF.